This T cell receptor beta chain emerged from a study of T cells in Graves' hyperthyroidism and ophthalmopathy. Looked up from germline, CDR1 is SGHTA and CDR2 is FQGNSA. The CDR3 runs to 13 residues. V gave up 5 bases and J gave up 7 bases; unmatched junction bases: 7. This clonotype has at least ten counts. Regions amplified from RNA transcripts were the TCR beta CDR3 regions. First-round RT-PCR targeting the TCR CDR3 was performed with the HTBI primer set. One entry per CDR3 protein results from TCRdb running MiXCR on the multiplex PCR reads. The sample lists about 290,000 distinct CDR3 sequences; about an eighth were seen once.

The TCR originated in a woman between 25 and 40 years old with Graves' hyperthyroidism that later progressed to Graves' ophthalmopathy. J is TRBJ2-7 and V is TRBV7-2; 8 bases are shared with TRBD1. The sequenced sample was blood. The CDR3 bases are TGTGCCAGCAGCGCCCCAGGGGGCAAGGAGCAGTACTTC. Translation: CASSAPGGKEQYF.